This T cell receptor (beta chain) came from a study of post-analysis software for immune sequencing data. Study outcomes and limitations: Higher frequency in patients than in controls was seen for five TRBV segments, with TRBV5-6, TRBV5-1 and TRBV20-1 among them.

The CDR3 consists of 13 residues. Germline CDR1 reads SEHNR; CDR2 reads FQNEAQ (reference sequence). Researchers reported that TCR beta cDNA libraries carried unique molecular identifiers. TCRdb called the PCR reads again in MiXCR, with one record for every CDR3 protein. Of more than 450,000 distinct CDR3 sequences in the sample, 40% to 50% were seen once. With respect to this clonotype: Its antigen is as yet unknown.

The chain couples TRBV7-9 to TRBJ2-4, with D possibly TRBD1 on 5 matching bases. The J call is uncertain, as TRBJ2-7 better fits the DNA end. The receptor's source is a girl aged 5-17 years with multiple sclerosis. What was sequenced was blood. For the CDR3, the DNA is TGTGCCAGCAGCCCCCCCAGGGTTCACGAGCAGTACTTC. Translating it yields CASSPPRVHEQYF.